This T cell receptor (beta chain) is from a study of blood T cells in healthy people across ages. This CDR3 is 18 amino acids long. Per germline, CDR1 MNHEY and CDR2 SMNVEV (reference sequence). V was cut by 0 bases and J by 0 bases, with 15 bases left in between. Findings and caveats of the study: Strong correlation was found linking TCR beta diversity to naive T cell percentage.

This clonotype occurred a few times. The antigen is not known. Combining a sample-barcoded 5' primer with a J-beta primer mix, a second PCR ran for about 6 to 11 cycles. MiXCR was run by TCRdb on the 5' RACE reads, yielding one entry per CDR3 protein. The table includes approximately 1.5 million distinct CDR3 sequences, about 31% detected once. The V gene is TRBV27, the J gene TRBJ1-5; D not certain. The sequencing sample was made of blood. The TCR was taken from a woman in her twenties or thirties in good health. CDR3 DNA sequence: TGTGCCAGCAGTTTATCTGGATTCCCCGGGGATAGCAATCAGCCCCAGCATTTT. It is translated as CASSLSGFPGDSNQPQHF.